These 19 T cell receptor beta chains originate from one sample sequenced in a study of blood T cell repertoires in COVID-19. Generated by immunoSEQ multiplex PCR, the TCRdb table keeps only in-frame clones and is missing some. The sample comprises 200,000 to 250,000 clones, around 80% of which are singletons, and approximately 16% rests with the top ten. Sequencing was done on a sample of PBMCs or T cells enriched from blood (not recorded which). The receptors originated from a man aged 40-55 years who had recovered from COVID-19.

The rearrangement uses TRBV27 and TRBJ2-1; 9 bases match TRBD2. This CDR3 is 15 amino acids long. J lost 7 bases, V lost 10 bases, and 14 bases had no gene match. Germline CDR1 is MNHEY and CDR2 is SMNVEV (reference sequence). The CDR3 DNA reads TGTGCCACCTGCGTAGCGGGAGAAAAGAGGAATGAGCAGTTCTTC. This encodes CATCVAGEKRNEQFF.

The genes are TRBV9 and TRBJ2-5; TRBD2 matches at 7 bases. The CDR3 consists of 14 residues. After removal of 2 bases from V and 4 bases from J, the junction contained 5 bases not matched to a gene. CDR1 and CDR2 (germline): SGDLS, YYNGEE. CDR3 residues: CASSVKREGETQYF. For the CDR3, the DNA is TGTGCCAGCAGCGTCAAAAGGGAGGGAGAGACCCAGTACTTC.

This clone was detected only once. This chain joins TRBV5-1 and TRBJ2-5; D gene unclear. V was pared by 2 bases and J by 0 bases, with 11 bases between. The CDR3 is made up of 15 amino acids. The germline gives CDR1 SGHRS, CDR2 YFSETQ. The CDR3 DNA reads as TGCGCCAGCAGCTTATCGACAATGTACCAAGAGACCCAGTACTTC. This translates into CASSLSTMYQETQYF.

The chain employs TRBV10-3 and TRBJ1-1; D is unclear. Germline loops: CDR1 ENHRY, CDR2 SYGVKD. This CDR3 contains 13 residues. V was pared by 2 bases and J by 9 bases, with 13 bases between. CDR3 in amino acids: CAISENAEVKAFF. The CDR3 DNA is TGTGCCATCAGTGAGAACGCAGAGGTTAAAGCTTTCTTT.

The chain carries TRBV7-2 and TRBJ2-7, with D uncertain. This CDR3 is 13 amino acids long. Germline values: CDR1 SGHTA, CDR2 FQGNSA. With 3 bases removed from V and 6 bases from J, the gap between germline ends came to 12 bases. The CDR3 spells CASSFYQNSEQYF. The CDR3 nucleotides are TGTGCCAGCAGCTTTTACCAGAATTCCGAGCAGTACTTC.

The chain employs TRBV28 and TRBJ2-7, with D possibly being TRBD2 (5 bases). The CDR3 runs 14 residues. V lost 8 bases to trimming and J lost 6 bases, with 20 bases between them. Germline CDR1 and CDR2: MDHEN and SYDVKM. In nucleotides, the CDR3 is TGTGCCAGCGGACTCGGCCGGGTCTGGGGCGAGCAGTACTTC. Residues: CASGLGRVWGEQYF.

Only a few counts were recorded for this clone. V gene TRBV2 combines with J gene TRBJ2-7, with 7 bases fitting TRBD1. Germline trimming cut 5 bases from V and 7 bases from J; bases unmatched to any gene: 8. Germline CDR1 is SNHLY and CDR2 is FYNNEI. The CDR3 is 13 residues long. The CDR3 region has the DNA TGTGCCAGCAGTAATACAGGGGTTGGGGAGCAGTACTTC. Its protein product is CASSNTGVGEQYF.

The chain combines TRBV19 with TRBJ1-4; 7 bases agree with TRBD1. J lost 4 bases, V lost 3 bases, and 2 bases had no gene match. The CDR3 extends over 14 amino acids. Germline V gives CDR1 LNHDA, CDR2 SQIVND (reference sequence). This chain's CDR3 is CASSMDRYNEKLFF. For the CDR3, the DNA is TGTGCCAGTAGTATGGACAGGTATAATGAAAAACTGTTTTTT.

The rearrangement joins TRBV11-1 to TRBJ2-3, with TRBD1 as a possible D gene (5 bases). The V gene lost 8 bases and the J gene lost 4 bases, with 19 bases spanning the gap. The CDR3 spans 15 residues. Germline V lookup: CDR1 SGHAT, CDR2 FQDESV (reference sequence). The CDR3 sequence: CASGFAAGFPDTQYF. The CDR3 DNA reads TGTGCCAGCGGTTTTGCAGCAGGGTTTCCAGATACGCAGTATTTT. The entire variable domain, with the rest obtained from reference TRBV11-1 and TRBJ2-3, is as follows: EAEVAQSPRYKITEKSQAVAFWCDPISGHATLYWYRQILGQGPELLVQFQDESVVDDSQLPKDRFSAERLKGVDSTLKIQPAELGDSAMYLCASGFAAGFPDTQYFGPGTRLTVL.

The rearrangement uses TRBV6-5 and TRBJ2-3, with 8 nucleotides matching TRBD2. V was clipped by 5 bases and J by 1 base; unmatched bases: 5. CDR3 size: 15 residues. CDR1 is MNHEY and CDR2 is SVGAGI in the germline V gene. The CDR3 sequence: CASSQLADRTDTQYF. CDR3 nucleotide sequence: TGTGCCAGCAGTCAACTAGCGGACCGCACAGATACGCAGTATTTT.

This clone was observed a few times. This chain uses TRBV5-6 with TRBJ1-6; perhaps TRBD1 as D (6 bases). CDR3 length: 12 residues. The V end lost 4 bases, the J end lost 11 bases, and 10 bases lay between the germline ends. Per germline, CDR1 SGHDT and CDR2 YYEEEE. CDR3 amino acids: CASSRGAAPLHF. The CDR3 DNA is TGTGCCAGCAGCCGGGGGGCGGCACCCCTCCACTTT.

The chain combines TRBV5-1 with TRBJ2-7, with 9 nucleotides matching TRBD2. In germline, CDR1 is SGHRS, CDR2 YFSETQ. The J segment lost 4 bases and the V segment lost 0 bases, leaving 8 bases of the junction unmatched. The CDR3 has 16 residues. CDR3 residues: CASSLGTSEWDYEQYF. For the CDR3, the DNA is TGCGCCAGCAGCTTGGGGACTAGCGAATGGGATTACGAGCAGTACTTC.

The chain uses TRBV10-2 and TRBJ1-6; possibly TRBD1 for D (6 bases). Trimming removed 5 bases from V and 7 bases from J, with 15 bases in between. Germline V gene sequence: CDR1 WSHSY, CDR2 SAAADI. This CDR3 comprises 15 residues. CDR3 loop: CASSLDSPANSPLHF. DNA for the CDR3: TGCGCCAGCAGTTTGGACAGTCCCGCAAATTCACCCCTCCACTTT.

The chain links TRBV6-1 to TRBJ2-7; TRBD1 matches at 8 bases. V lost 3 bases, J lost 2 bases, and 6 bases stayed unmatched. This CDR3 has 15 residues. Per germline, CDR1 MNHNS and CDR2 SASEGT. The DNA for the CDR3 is TGTGCCAGCAGTGACGTCCACAGGGGGACCTACGAGCAGTACTTC. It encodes CASSDVHRGTYEQYF.

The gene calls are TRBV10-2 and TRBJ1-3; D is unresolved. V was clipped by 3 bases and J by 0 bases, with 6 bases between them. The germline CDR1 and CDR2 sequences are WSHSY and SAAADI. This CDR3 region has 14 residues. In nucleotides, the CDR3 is TGCGCCAGCAGTGACAGTCCCTCTGGAAACACCATATATTTT. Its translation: CASSDSPSGNTIYF.

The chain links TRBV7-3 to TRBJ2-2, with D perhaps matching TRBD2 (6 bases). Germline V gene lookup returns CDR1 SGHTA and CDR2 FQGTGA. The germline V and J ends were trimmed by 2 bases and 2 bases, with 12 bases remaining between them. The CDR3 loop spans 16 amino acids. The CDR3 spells CASSLFGSQNTGELFF. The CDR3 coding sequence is TGTGCCAGCAGCTTATTCGGGAGTCAAAACACCGGGGAGCTGTTTTTT.

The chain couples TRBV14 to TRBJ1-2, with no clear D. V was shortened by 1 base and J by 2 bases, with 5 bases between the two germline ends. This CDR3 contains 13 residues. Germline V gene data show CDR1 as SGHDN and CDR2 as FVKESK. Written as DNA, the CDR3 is TGTGCCAGCAGCCAAGGAGGGAACTATGGCTACACCTTC. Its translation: CASSQGGNYGYTF.

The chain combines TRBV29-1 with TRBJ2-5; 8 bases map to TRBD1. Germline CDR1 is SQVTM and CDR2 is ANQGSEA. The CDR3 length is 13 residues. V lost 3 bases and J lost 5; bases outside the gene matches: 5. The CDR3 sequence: CSVDGWTGETQYF. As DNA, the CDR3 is TGCAGCGTTGATGGGTGGACAGGGGAGACCCAGTACTTC.

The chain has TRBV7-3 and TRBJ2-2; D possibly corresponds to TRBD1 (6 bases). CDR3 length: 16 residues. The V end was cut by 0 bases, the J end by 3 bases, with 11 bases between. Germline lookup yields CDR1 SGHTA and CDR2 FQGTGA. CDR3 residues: CASSLTGAGDTGELFF. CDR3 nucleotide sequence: TGTGCCAGCAGCTTAACGGGCGCAGGGGACACCGGGGAGCTGTTTTTT.